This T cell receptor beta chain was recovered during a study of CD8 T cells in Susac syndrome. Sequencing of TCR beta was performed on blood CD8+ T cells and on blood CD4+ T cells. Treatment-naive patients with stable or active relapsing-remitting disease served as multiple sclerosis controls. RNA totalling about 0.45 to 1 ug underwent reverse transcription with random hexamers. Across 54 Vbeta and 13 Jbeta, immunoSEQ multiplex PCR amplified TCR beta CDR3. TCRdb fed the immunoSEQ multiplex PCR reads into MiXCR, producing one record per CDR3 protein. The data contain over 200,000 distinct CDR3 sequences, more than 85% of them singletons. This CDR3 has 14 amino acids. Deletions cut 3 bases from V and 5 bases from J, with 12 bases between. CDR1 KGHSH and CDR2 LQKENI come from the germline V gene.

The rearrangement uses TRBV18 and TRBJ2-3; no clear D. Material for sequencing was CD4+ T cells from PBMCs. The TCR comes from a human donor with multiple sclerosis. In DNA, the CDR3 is TGTGCCAGCTCACCGGACGGACGGTTAGATACGCAGTATTTT. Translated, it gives CASSPDGRLDTQYF.